The clone carrying this TCR beta chain was recorded once. Its antigen is unknown. The data were taken from a study of CD8+CD57+ T cells in acquired aplastic anemia. Study background: DNA from sorted CD4+ and CD8+ cells averaged roughly 3.2 ug.

General observations from the study: The number of CD8+ CDR3 sequences shared by patients and controls was approximately 31.

Genomic DNA acted as the template from which TCR beta VDJ combination and CDR3 sequence profiling were carried out. TCRdb reanalysed the reads using MiXCR and keeps one entry per CDR3 protein. The sample records around 250,000 distinct CDR3 sequences, 55% to 65% being singletons. The clonotype comes from a human donor with severe aplastic anemia or a healthy control (not recorded which). Sequencing was carried out using sorted CD4+, CD8+, or CD8+CD57+ T cells (not recorded which) from PBMCs.

Here the CDR3 reads CASSIDAGGVTEAFF. DNA for the CDR3: TGTGCCAGTAGTATAGATGCAGGGGGCGTCACTGAAGCTTTCTTT. The chain carries TRBV19 and TRBJ1-1; 8 nucleotides line up with TRBD1. V lost 0 bases, J lost 4 bases, and 4 bases stayed unmatched. CDR3 length: 15 residues. The germline gives CDR1 LNHDA, CDR2 SQIVND (reference sequence).